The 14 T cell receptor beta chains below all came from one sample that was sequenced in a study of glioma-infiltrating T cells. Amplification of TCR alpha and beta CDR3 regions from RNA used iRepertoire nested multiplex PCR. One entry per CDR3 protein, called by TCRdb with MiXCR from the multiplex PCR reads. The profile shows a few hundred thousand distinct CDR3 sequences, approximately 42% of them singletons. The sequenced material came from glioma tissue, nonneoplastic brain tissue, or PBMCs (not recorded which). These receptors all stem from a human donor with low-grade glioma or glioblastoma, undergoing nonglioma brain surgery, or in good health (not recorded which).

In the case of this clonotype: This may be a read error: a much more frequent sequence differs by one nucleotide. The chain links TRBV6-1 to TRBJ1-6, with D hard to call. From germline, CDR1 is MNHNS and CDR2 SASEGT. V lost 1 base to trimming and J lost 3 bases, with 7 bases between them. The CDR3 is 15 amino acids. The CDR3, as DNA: TGTGCCAGCAGTGAAGGAGCGGGCTATAATTCACCCCTCCACTTT. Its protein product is CASSEGAGYNSPLHF.

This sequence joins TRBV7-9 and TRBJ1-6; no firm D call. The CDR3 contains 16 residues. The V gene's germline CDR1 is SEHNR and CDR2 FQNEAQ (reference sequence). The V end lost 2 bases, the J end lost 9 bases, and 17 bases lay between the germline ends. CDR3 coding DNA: TGTGCCAGCAGCTTATATCTTTCCGTAGGCGGTTCACCCCTCCACTTT. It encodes CASSLYLSVGGSPLHF. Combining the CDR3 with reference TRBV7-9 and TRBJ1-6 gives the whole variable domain DTGVSQNPRHKITKRGQNVTFRCDPISEHNRLYWYRQTLGQGPEFLTYFQNEAQLEKSRLLSDRFSAERPKGSFSTLEIQRTEQGDSAMYLCASSLYLSVGGSPLHFGNGTRLTVT.

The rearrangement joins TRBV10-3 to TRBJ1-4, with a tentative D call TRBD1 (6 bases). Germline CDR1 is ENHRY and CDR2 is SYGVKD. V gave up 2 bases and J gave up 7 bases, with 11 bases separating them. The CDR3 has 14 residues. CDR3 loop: CAISEQGRGEKLFF. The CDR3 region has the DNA TGTGCCATCAGTGAGCAGGGCAGGGGTGAAAAACTGTTTTTT.

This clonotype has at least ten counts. Here the CDR3 reads CSARDRRGLQPQHF. The CDR3 bases are TGCAGTGCTAGAGACCGGAGGGGCCTCCAGCCCCAGCATTTT. The rearrangement joins TRBV20-1 to TRBJ1-5; TRBD1 is a possible D gene (5 bases). Deletions cut 0 bases from V and 7 bases from J, with 13 bases between. This CDR3 is 14 amino acids long. Germline V lookup: CDR1 DFQATT, CDR2 SNEGSKA (reference sequence).

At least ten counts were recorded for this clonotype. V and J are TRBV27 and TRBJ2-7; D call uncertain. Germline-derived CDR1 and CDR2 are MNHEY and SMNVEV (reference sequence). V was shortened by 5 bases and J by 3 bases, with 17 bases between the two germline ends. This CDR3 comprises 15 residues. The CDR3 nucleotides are TGTGCCAGCAGTCATCGATTAGCCCTCGGCTACGAGCAGTACTTC. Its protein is CASSHRLALGYEQYF.

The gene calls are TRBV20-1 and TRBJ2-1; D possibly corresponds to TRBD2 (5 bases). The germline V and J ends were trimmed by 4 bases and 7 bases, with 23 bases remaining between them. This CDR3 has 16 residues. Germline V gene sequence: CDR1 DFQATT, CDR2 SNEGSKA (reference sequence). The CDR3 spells CSAIRSPTNWLNEQFF. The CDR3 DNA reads TGCAGTGCTATACGTTCTCCGACTAATTGGCTTAATGAGCAGTTCTTC.

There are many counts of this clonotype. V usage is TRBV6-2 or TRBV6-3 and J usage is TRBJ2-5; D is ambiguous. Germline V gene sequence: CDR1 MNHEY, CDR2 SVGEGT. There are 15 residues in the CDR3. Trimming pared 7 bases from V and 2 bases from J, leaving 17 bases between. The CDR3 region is CASTRSLRYQETQYF. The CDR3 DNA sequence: TGTGCCAGCACCCGATCCTTGCGGTATCAAGAGACCCAGTACTTC.

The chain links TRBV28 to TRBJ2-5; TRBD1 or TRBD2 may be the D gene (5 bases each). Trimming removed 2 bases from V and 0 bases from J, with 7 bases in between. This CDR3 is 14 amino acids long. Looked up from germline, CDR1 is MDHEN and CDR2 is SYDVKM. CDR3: CASSLGTDQETQYF. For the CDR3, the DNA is TGTGCCAGCAGTTTAGGGACGGACCAAGAGACCCAGTACTTC.

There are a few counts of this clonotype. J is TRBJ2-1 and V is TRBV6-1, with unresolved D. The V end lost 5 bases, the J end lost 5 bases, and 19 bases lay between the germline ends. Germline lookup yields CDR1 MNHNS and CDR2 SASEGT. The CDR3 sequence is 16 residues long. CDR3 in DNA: TGTGCCAGCAGTCCTAAGCGCAGGCCGTCGGACAATGAGCAGTTCTTC. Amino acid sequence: CASSPKRRPSDNEQFF.

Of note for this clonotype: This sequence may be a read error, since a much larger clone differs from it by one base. CDR3 DNA sequence: TGTGCCAGCAGTCCTCAGGGGGTGACCACTGAAGCTTTGTTT. This gives the protein CASSPQGVTTEALF. This chain links TRBV27 with TRBJ1-1, with 7 nucleotides matching TRBD1. CDR1 MNHEY and CDR2 SMNVEV come from the germline V gene (reference sequence). The CDR3 extends over 14 amino acids.

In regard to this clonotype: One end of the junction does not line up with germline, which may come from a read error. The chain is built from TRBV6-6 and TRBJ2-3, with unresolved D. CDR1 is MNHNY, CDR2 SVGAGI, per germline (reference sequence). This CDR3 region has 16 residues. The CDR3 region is CARSYSITQPPDTQYF. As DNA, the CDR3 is TGTGCCCGCAGTTACTCGATAACTCAGCCCCCAGATACGCAGTATTTT.

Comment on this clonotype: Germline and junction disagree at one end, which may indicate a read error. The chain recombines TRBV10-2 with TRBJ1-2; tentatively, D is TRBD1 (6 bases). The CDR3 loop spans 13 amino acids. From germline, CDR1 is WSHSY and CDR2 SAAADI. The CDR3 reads CATKEAGANGYTF. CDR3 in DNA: TGTGCCACCAAAGAGGCGGGGGCTAATGGCTACACCTTC.

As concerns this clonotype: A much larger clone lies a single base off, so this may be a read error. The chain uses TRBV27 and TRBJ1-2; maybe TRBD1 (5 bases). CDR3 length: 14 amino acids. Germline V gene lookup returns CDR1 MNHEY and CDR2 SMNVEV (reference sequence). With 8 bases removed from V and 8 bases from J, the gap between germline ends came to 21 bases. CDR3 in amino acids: CASGPRVHLFGYTF. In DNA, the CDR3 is TGTGCCAGCGGCCCCAGGGTCCACCTATTCGGCTACACCTTC.

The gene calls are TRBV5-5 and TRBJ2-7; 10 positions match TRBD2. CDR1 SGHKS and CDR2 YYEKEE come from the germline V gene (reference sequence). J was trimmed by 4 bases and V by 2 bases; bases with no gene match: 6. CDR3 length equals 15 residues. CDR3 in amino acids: CASSFPGLARYEQYF. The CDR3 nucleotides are TGTGCCAGCAGCTTCCCGGGACTAGCGAGATACGAGCAGTACTTC. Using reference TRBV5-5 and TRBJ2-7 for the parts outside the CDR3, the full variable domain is DAGVTQSPTHLIKTRGQQVTLRCSPISGHKSVSWYQQVLGQGPQFIFQYYEKEERGRGNFPDRFSARQFPNYSSELNVNALLLGDSALYLCASSFPGLARYEQYFGPGTRLTVT.